These 3 T cell receptor beta chains originate from one sample sequenced in a study of cytomegalovirus exposure and HLA in healthy donors. Researchers ran the PCR with 60 Vbeta and 13 Jbeta primers. The method was immunoSEQ multiplex PCR; TCRdb's version includes in-frame clones alone and lacks a portion of them. This sample has approximately 120,000 clones; roughly 86% occur once, and the top ten carry 1.8%. Sequenced: PBMCs. The receptors shown here come from a man aged 18 to 30 in good health and CMV-seronegative.

This chain uses TRBV27 with TRBJ1-2; 8 bases align to TRBD1. V lost 6 bases to trimming and J lost 6 bases; unmatched junction nucleotides: 6. Germline V lookup: CDR1 MNHEY, CDR2 SMNVEV (reference sequence). The CDR3 has 13 residues. For the CDR3, the DNA is TGTGCCAGCAGCTTGACAGGGGTGAATGGCTACACCTTC. This gives the protein CASSLTGVNGYTF.

This chain uses TRBV23-1 with TRBJ2-5; TRBD1 matches 10 bases. TRBV23-1 is an ORF; its function is uncertain. This CDR3 contains 23 residues. The V segment lost 0 bases and the J segment 2 bases; nucleotides outside the gene matches: 24. The CDR3 is CASSQSESRRQGAVRPYQETQYF. The CDR3 coding sequence is TGCGCCAGCAGTCAATCGGAAAGTCGAAGACAGGGGGCAGTTCGGCCCTATCAAGAGACCCAGTACTTC.

The rearrangement uses TRBV6-6 and TRBJ1-1; possibly TRBD1 for D (5 bases). CDR1 is MNHNY, CDR2 SVGAGI, per germline (reference sequence). The V end lost 0 bases, the J end lost 2 bases, and 10 bases lay between the germline ends. The CDR3 extends over 15 amino acids. CDR3 in DNA: TGTGCCAGCAGTTACTCTGACAGTCAAAACACTGAAGCTTTCTTT. Its translation is CASSYSDSQNTEAFF.